The 28 T cell receptor beta chains in this list originate from one sample, sequenced in a study of long-term antiretroviral therapy in people with HIV. Version v3.0 of the immunoSEQ assay ran at survey level. Sequencing used immunoSEQ multiplex PCR; TCRdb keeps in-frame clones, though not all of them. Of 19,000 or so clones in the sample, around 78% were seen once. The specimen comprised unsorted PBMCs, sampled 2.2 years after starting antiretroviral therapy. These receptors were obtained from a man aged 45-65 years with HIV.

V gene TRBV7-6 combines with J gene TRBJ2-7, with TRBD2 matching over 7 bases. V was pared by 5 bases and J by 6 bases, with 10 bases of the junction left unmatched. The germline V gene has CDR1 SGHVS and CDR2 FNYEAQ. This CDR3 has 14 residues. The CDR3 reads CASSLGRESPEQYF. The CDR3 nucleotides read TGTGCCAGCAGCCTAGGGCGGGAGTCACCCGAGCAGTACTTC.

The chain joins TRBV4-1 to TRBJ2-1, with a tentative D call TRBD2 (5 bases). Germline CDR1 is MGHRA and CDR2 is YSYEKL. The CDR3 has 16 amino acids. V gave up 1 base and J gave up 0 bases, with 10 bases separating them. The CDR3 DNA reads TGCGCCAGCAGCCAAGGTGCGGGTACCTCCTACAATGAGCAGTTCTTC. Its protein is CASSQGAGTSYNEQFF.

V gene TRBV28 combines with J gene TRBJ1-5; D remains ambiguous. The ends were cut back, 5 bases at V and 3 bases at J, with 11 bases in the middle. This CDR3 spans 14 amino acids. Looked up from germline, CDR1 is MDHEN and CDR2 is SYDVKM. CDR3 sequence reads: CASSADKDNQPQHF. The CDR3 DNA sequence: TGTGCCAGCAGTGCCGACAAGGACAATCAGCCCCAGCATTTT.

The chain recombines TRBV28 with TRBJ2-1, with D perhaps matching TRBD1 (6 bases). The CDR3 is 14 residues long. Per the germline V gene, CDR1 is MDHEN and CDR2 is SYDVKM. V was shortened by 4 bases and J by 12 bases, with 19 bases between the two germline ends. The CDR3 loop reads CASSSPSPQGMQFF. CDR3 DNA sequence: TGTGCCAGCAGTTCCCCCTCTCCACAGGGTATGCAGTTCTTC. Full variable domain (outside the CDR3, taken from reference TRBV28 and TRBJ2-1): DVKVTQSSRYLVKRTGEKVFLECVQDMDHENMFWYRQDPGLGLRLIYFSYDVKMKEKGDIPEGYSVSREKKERFSLILESASTNQTSMYLCASSSPSPQGMQFFGPGTRLTVL.

The CDR3 region is CASSQDGLRVKYF. The CDR3 DNA sequence: TGCGCCAGCAGCCAAGACGGCTTGCGGGTAAAGTACTTC. The gene calls are TRBV4-3 and TRBJ2-7, with D perhaps TRBD2 (5 bases). V lost 0 bases to trimming and J lost 11 bases, with 14 bases between them. The length of the CDR3 is 13 residues. Germline values: CDR1 LGHNA, CDR2 YSLEER.

The J gene is TRBJ2-1, the V gene TRBV5-1; D not resolved. Trimming removed 0 bases from V and 3 bases from J, with 10 bases in between. Germline V CDR1 and CDR2: SGHRS, YFSETQ. This CDR3 comprises 15 residues. The CDR3 nucleotides are TGCGCCAGCAGCTTGGGGCGCCGGGTCTACAATGAGCAGTTCTTC. It is translated as CASSLGRRVYNEQFF. The complete variable domain, with remaining parts taken from reference TRBV5-1 and TRBJ2-1, reads KAGVTQTPRYLIKTRGQQVTLSCSPISGHRSVSWYQQTPGQGLQFLFEYFSETQRNKGNFPGRFSGRQFSNSRSEMNVSTLELGDSALYLCASSLGRRVYNEQFFGPGTRLTVL.

The chain links TRBV30 to TRBJ1-5; TRBD1 matches 10 bases. The V gene's germline CDR1 is GTSNPN and CDR2 SVGIG (reference sequence). There are 14 residues in the CDR3. The trim removed 4 bases at V and 4 bases at J, leaving 4 bases unmatched. CDR3 DNA: TGTGCCTGGAAGCCGGGACAGGGGAATCAGCCCCAGCATTTT. This translates into CAWKPGQGNQPQHF.

This clone was found once. This chain uses TRBV19 with TRBJ2-5; 7 positions match TRBD1. Germline values: CDR1 LNHDA, CDR2 SQIVND (reference sequence). V shed 3 bases and J 3 bases; nucleotides not matched to a gene: 4. CDR3 size: 14 residues. The CDR3 loop reads CASSILGTEETQYF. CDR3 nucleotides: TGTGCCAGTAGTATCTTAGGGACAGAAGAGACCCAGTACTTC.

The chain employs TRBV19 and TRBJ2-1, with D uncertain. This CDR3 contains 15 residues. Germline CDR1 reads LNHDA; CDR2 reads SQIVND (reference sequence). V dropped 4 bases and J dropped 3 bases, with 13 bases sitting between them. The CDR3 DNA is TGTGCCAGTAGTACCCCAGGTAGGCACTACAATGAGCAGTTCTTC. This translates into CASSTPGRHYNEQFF.

V gene TRBV9 combines with J gene TRBJ2-3; no firm D call. This CDR3 is 15 amino acids long. V was clipped by 0 bases and J by 0 bases, with 8 bases between them. CDR1 SGDLS and CDR2 YYNGEE come from the germline V gene. This CDR3 reads CASSVGATSTDTQYF. CDR3 DNA: TGTGCCAGCAGCGTAGGGGCTACGAGCACAGATACGCAGTATTTT. The full variable domain, completed using reference TRBV9 and TRBJ2-3, is DSGVTQTPKHLITATGQRVTLRCSPRSGDLSVYWYQQSLDQGLQFLIQYYNGEERAKGNILERFSAQQFPDLHSELNLSSLELGDSALYFCASSVGATSTDTQYFGPGTRLTVL.

The CDR3 bases are TGTGCCAGCAGTTACTCTGGGAGTTTGAACACTGAAGCTTTCTTT. This sequence encodes CASSYSGSLNTEAFF. J is TRBJ1-1 and V is TRBV6-5, with D unclear. The germline gives CDR1 MNHEY, CDR2 SVGAGI. The V gene lost 0 bases and the J gene lost 0 bases, with 8 bases spanning the gap. The CDR3 is 15 residues long.

The chain uses TRBV19 and TRBJ2-1; D is unclear. The V gene's germline CDR1 is LNHDA and CDR2 SQIVND (reference sequence). CDR3 length: 13 amino acids. V lost 3 bases to trimming and J lost 0 bases, with 3 bases between them. The CDR3, as DNA: TGTGCCAGTAGTATTACCTCCTACAATGAGCAGTTCTTC. Translating gives CASSITSYNEQFF.

V gene TRBV7-9 combines with J gene TRBJ2-4; D could derive from TRBD1 or TRBD2 (5 bases each). Germline V gene data show CDR1 as SEHNR and CDR2 as FQNEAQ (reference sequence). This CDR3 is built from 13 residues. The V end was cut by 4 bases, the J end by 9 bases, with 13 bases between. The CDR3 coding sequence is TGTGCCAGCAGCTCCGGGACCGTGGGCATTCAGTACTTC. It yields the protein CASSSGTVGIQYF. Full variable domain (missing parts from reference TRBV7-9 and TRBJ2-4): DTGVSQNPRHKITKRGQNVTFRCDPISEHNRLYWYRQTLGQGPEFLTYFQNEAQLEKSRLLSDRFSAERPKGSFSTLEIQRTEQGDSAMYLCASSSGTVGIQYFGAGTRLSVL.

V gene TRBV6-6 combines with J gene TRBJ1-2; 8 bases match TRBD1. Trimming took 5 bases from V and 8 from J; bases not matched to a gene: 10. Germline lookup yields CDR1 MNHNY and CDR2 SVGAGI (reference sequence). This CDR3 is built from 14 residues. The CDR3 region is CASSTLTGAKGYTF. CDR3 nucleotides: TGTGCCAGCAGTACTCTGACAGGGGCCAAAGGCTACACCTTC.

In DNA, the CDR3 is TGTGCCAGCAGCTCCTATCGGGGCATTCAGTACTTC. Translated, it gives CASSSYRGIQYF. V and J are TRBV7-6 and TRBJ2-4; a weak D match, TRBD2 (5 bases). Between the trimmed V and J ends, which lost 4 bases and 9 bases, there was a span of 10 bases. This CDR3 comprises 12 residues. Looked up from germline, CDR1 is SGHVS and CDR2 is FNYEAQ.

CDR3 region: CASRGPREQYF. The CDR3 nucleotides are TGTGCCAGCCGCGGCCCCCGCGAGCAGTACTTC. V and J are TRBV25-1 and TRBJ2-7; unclear D gene. V was cut by 8 bases and J by 6 bases, with 11 bases left in between. Germline lookup yields CDR1 MGHDK and CDR2 SYGVNS. The CDR3 spans 11 residues.

This clone was counted only a few times. The J gene is TRBJ1-5, the V gene TRBV29-1; D uncertain. This CDR3 contains 12 residues. The germline V and J ends were trimmed by 4 bases and 7 bases, with 11 bases remaining between them. Germline lookup yields CDR1 SQVTM and CDR2 ANQGSEA. CDR3 in amino acids: CSVGEGRQPQHF. DNA of the CDR3: TGCAGCGTTGGGGAGGGTCGACAGCCCCAGCATTTT.

A note on this clone: Sequence at one end of the junction differs from germline and may be a read error. This sequence joins TRBV5-1 and TRBJ2-1, with D possibly matching TRBD1 (6 bases). CDR3 size: 13 residues. Germline CDR1 and CDR2: SGHRS and YFSETQ. CDR3 in amino acids: CASSLAEEGTRVF. The CDR3 DNA is TGCGCCAGCAGCTTGGCCGAAGAGGGGACAAGGGTCTTC.

The J gene is TRBJ2-5, the V gene TRBV28; 10 nucleotides line up with TRBD2. The CDR3 spans 15 residues. Germline V gives CDR1 MDHEN, CDR2 SYDVKM. The V and J ends lost 2 bases and 5 bases, in that order; junction bases with no gene match: 5. CDR3 sequence reads: CASSLLQRGGETQYF. CDR3 coding DNA: TGTGCCAGCAGTTTACTCCAGCGGGGGGGGGAGACCCAGTACTTC.

V and J are TRBV5-5 and TRBJ1-4; TRBD1 is a possible D gene (5 bases). Looked up from germline, CDR1 is SGHKS and CDR2 is YYEKEE (reference sequence). The CDR3 has 14 residues. Deletions cut 4 bases from V and 3 bases from J, with 10 bases between. The CDR3 DNA is TGTGCCAGCAGCCCCGCGGGACCTAATGAAAAACTGTTTTTT. As protein: CASSPAGPNEKLFF.

This chain uses TRBV11-2 with TRBJ2-7; D might be TRBD1 or TRBD2, each matching 6 bases. The V end was cut by 0 bases, the J end by 0 bases, with 12 bases between. Germline V gene data show CDR1 as SGHAT and CDR2 as FQNNGV. The CDR3 length is 16 residues. This CDR3 reads CASSLERGESSYEQYF. The CDR3, as DNA: TGTGCCAGCAGCTTAGAGAGGGGGGAGTCCTCCTACGAGCAGTACTTC.

This clone has just a few counts. The chain is built from TRBV7-2 and TRBJ2-7; 7 bases line up with TRBD2. The CDR3 has 15 residues. The germline V gene has CDR1 SGHTA and CDR2 FQGNSA. Unmatched junction bases numbered 8, after V lost 5 bases and J lost 1 base. In nucleotides, the CDR3 is TGTGCCAGCAGCCAAAGGCTAGCGGTATCCTACGAGCAGTACTTC. Residues: CASSQRLAVSYEQYF.

The rearrangement uses TRBV6-5 and TRBJ2-6; D not certain. CDR3 length: 13 amino acids. Germline V gene data show CDR1 as MNHEY and CDR2 as SVGAGI. Trimming left V 6 bases short and J 0 bases short, with 3 bases between. This chain's CDR3 is CASRGSGANVLTF. The CDR3, as DNA: TGTGCCAGCAGGGGCTCTGGGGCCAACGTCCTGACTTTC.

The chain joins TRBV7-8 to TRBJ2-1; D remains ambiguous. The CDR3 is 14 amino acids. The germline V gene has CDR1 SGHVS and CDR2 FQNEAQ. Trimming pared 5 bases from V and 8 bases from J, leaving 16 bases between. CDR3 residues: CASSPSHSHDEQFF. CDR3 DNA sequence: TGTGCCAGCAGCCCGTCTCATAGCCACGATGAGCAGTTCTTC.

The CDR3, as DNA: TGTGCCAGTAGCTCCAGCCGGGACAGAAGTAATGAAAAACTGTTTTTT. This translates into CASSSSRDRSNEKLFF. The chain recombines TRBV19 with TRBJ1-4; 7 bases map to TRBD1. After removal of 6 bases from V and 4 bases from J, the junction contained 11 bases not matched to a gene. Germline values: CDR1 LNHDA, CDR2 SQIVND (reference sequence). This CDR3 region has 16 residues.

The table lists this clone with a few counts. The gene calls are TRBV28 and TRBJ1-2; no reliable D call. The CDR3 runs 14 residues. Germline V lookup: CDR1 MDHEN, CDR2 SYDVKM. V gave up 4 bases and J gave up 0 bases, with 9 bases separating them. The DNA of the CDR3 is TGTGCCAGCAGTTCCCTCTTTACTAACTATGGCTACACCTTC. Its protein product is CASSSLFTNYGYTF.

The chain carries TRBV6-6 and TRBJ1-2; D gene unclear. V gave up 0 bases and J gave up 4 bases, with 12 bases separating them. The CDR3 consists of 15 residues. Germline V gives CDR1 MNHNY, CDR2 SVGAGI (reference sequence). The CDR3: CASSYSAGGGYGYTF. The CDR3 region has the DNA TGTGCCAGCAGTTACTCGGCGGGAGGCGGCTATGGCTACACCTTC.

This chain links TRBV28 with TRBJ2-5; D unclear. Per the germline V gene, CDR1 is MDHEN and CDR2 is SYDVKM. The V and J ends lost 4 bases and 5 bases respectively, with 11 bases between them. The length of the CDR3 is 13 residues. CDR3 coding DNA: TGTGCCAGCAGTTCGGTTGCTCGCGAGACCCAGTACTTC. Protein product: CASSSVARETQYF.